This TCR beta chain was captured in a study of cytomegalovirus exposure and HLA in healthy donors listed by TCRdb under 2017. A note on the overall study: According to a later analysis, one platform produced both the roughly 130 validation repertoires and the 720 or so repertoires of the first cohort. The study was designed to test whether signatures of past pathogen exposure could be identified by cataloging public T cell receptors. In addition to the first cohort of 650 to 800 subjects, a separate validation cohort of approximately 130 different subjects was used. To predict cytomegalovirus infection status, the study combined high-throughput TCR immunosequencing, statistical association of individual TCRs with disease status, and machine learning.

The CDR3 has 13 amino acids, counting the end cysteine and phenylalanine. Only the CDR3 part of the read is kept: 39 bases, read in frame from the first base. CDR1 LNHDA and CDR2 SQIVND are derived from the germline V gene (reference sequence). V loses 9 bases, J loses 1 base, and the germline ends lie 12 bases apart. Beyond this particular receptor, the publication reports: Most TCR sequences were observed very rarely across donors, whereas some public TCRs were present in many individuals. The authors suggested that the approach could potentially be generalized to other disease states and immunological phenotypes. Of the cluster scores, 85% to 95% were above 0 in a later analysis, which found that TCRs clustered in the first cohort also tended to co-occur in the 95 to 150 validation repertoires. The classifier was reported to diagnose cytomegalovirus status with high specificity and sensitivity in both the original cohort and the validation cohort. In vitro tests confirmed that a few of the cytomegalovirus-associated TCR beta chains recognize cytomegalovirus antigens. A total of about 150 TCR beta chains were listed by the study as associated with cytomegalovirus. All 120 or so repertoires were used to score co-occurrence in the validation cohort in a later analysis, because that analysis had no HLA typing for the cohort.

Turning to this clone: The antigen it binds to is not known. No much larger clonotype is one base removed from it; base qualities were not supplied.

Library preparation was by the immunoSEQ multiplex PCR assay. In the source study's methods: A statistical classification framework was built to diagnose cytomegalovirus status from the catalog of TCR beta chain sequences. This is the immuneACCESS table as TCRdb keeps it, with only in-frame sequences that have V and J called. A part of the clones is gone; compared with another copy, unresolved V genes explain less than half, and the rest is unexplained. V, J and clone size are taken as reported in that table, and D and trimming were inferred from the DNA itself. In this sample the table shows approximately 99,000 clones, around 95% of which occur a single time. Of the sample, 0.67% falls within the top ten clones. The donors were included in the validation cohort of some 120 subjects, a group kept apart from the roughly 700-subject first cohort.

The chain is encoded by TRBV19 joined to TRBJ1-1, with TRBD1 as a weak D call on 6 bases. The sample was PBMCs. The TCR sequence derives from a woman in her late teens or twenties in good health and CMV-seronegative. CDR3 sequence: CARTGQQNTEAFF. The nucleotide sequence reads as follows: TGTGCCAGAACGGGACAACAGAACACTGAAGCTTTCTTT.